A single sample is the source of the 24 T cell receptor beta chains below, sequenced in a study of blood T cell repertoires in COVID-19. The table came from immunoSEQ multiplex PCR; TCRdb's copy has only in-frame clones and leaves some out. The data contain roughly 68,000 clones, roughly nine tenths of them singletons. Sequencing was done on a sample of peripheral blood. Receptor source: a middle-aged man with COVID-19, enrolled during active disease.

The chain recombines TRBV5-1 with TRBJ2-5; no clear D gene. V was trimmed by 1 base and J by 1 base, leaving 8 bases between them. Germline CDR1 and CDR2: SGHRS and YFSETQ. This CDR3 has 14 residues. The CDR3 nucleotides read TGCGCCAGCAGCTTGTCCCCCCGCCAAGAGACCCAGTACTTC. Protein sequence: CASSLSPRQETQYF.

V and J are TRBV29-1 and TRBJ1-2; D remains ambiguous. This CDR3 is 8 amino acids long. Deletions cut 7 bases from V and 7 bases from J, with 4 bases between. CDR1 SQVTM and CDR2 ANQGSEA come from the germline V gene. DNA for the CDR3: TGCAGCGCTCTTGGCTACACCTTC. This sequence encodes CSALGYTF.

This chain links TRBV18 with TRBJ2-7; 12 bases are a match to TRBD2. This CDR3 is built from 21 residues. Unmatched junction bases numbered 18, after V lost 3 bases and J lost 0 bases. Germline assignment: CDR1 KGHSH and CDR2 LQKENI. DNA of the CDR3: TGTGCCAGCTCACCTTCGGACCCGACTAGCGGGGGACTCTCGTACTCCTACGAGCAGTACTTC. Its protein is CASSPSDPTSGGLSYSYEQYF.

V is TRBV7-9 and J is TRBJ2-1; 12 nucleotides agree with TRBD2. J gave up 1 base and V 5 bases, and 3 bases lay outside the gene matches. The CDR3 runs to 16 residues. Germline assignment: CDR1 SEHNR and CDR2 FQNEAQ (reference sequence). The CDR3 nucleotides read TGTGCCAGCAGCGGAGGACTAGCGGGGTCCTACAATGAGCAGTTCTTC. Residues: CASSGGLAGSYNEQFF.

This clone was seen only once. The rearrangement uses TRBV9 and TRBJ2-1; the D gene is possibly TRBD1 (5 bases). Germline V gene lookup returns CDR1 SGDLS and CDR2 YYNGEE. The CDR3 runs to 12 residues. Trimming cost V 4 bases and J 9 bases, with 11 bases left between them. The chain's CDR3 is CASSSQGGEQFF. The DNA for the CDR3 is TGTGCCAGCAGCTCTCAGGGCGGTGAGCAGTTCTTC.

The chain couples TRBV23-1 to TRBJ1-3; maybe TRBD1 (5 bases). TRBV23-1 is noted as an ORF with a role that remains uncertain. Trimming removed 3 bases from V and 6 bases from J, with 15 bases in between. This CDR3 has 15 amino acids. The CDR3 here is CASSHAREIENTIYF. Here the CDR3 DNA reads TGCGCCAGCAGTCATGCCAGGGAAATCGAAAACACCATATATTTT.

The CDR3 region is CSSTQGMNTEAFF. The CDR3 DNA reads TGCAGCTCGACACAGGGAATGAACACTGAAGCTTTCTTT. The V gene is TRBV29-1, the J gene TRBJ1-1; D is perhaps TRBD1 (6 bases). V lost 8 bases and J 0 bases, leaving 13 bases between the germline ends. CDR3 size: 13 residues. In germline, CDR1 is SQVTM, CDR2 ANQGSEA. The full variable domain, in which reference TRBV29-1 and TRBJ1-1 provide the parts outside the CDR3, is SAVISQKPSRDICQRGTSLTIQCQVDSQVTMMFWYRQQPGQSLTLIATANQGSEATYESGFVIDKFPISRPNLTFSTLTVSNMSPEDSSIYLCSSTQGMNTEAFFGQGTRLTVV.

The rearrangement uses TRBV25-1 and TRBJ2-3; D possibly corresponds to TRBD1 (6 bases). Germline V gene data show CDR1 as MGHDK and CDR2 as SYGVNS. CDR3 length equals 11 residues. Trimming stripped 4 bases from V and 8 bases from J, with 7 bases between. The CDR3 nucleotides read TGTGCCAGCAGTGGAGGGGGTACGCAGTATTTT. Translation: CASSGGGTQYF.

V and J are TRBV5-6 and TRBJ1-5, with 7 positions matching TRBD1. The CDR3 has 16 residues. J gave up 8 bases and V 3 bases, and 14 bases lay outside the gene matches. Per the germline V gene, CDR1 is SGHDT and CDR2 is YYEEEE. The CDR3 sequence is CASSSLNRGNFEPQHF. The CDR3 nucleotides read TGTGCCAGCAGCTCTCTGAACAGGGGAAATTTTGAGCCCCAGCATTTT.

The rearrangement uses TRBV6-5 and TRBJ1-3; D gene unclear. CDR1 is MNHEY and CDR2 is SVGAGI in the germline V gene. V lost 7 bases to trimming and J lost 0 bases, with 13 bases between them. The CDR3 sequence is 15 residues long. In nucleotides, the CDR3 is TGTGCCAGCATCGTAGCGGGTACCTCTGGAAACACCATATATTTT. This translates into CASIVAGTSGNTIYF.

CDR3 residues: CSVEDLGATNGYTF. For the CDR3, the DNA is TGCAGCGTTGAAGATCTGGGGGCGACGAATGGCTACACCTTC. The chain couples TRBV29-1 to TRBJ1-2; D may be TRBD1 (6 bases). Trimming shortened V by 0 bases and J by 6 bases, and 14 bases separated the two germline ends. This CDR3 region has 14 residues. Germline V gene data show CDR1 as SQVTM and CDR2 as ANQGSEA. Together with reference TRBV29-1 and TRBJ1-2, the CDR3 gives the full variable domain: SAVISQKPSRDICQRGTSLTIQCQVDSQVTMMFWYRQQPGQSLTLIATANQGSEATYESGFVIDKFPISRPNLTFSTLTVSNMSPEDSSIYLCSVEDLGATNGYTFGSGTRLTVV.

This clone was recorded a few times. The J gene is TRBJ2-1, the V gene TRBV2; weak D call: TRBD1 (5 bases). V was trimmed by 6 bases and J by 6 bases, leaving 6 bases between them. Germline CDR1 and CDR2: SNHLY and FYNNEI. The CDR3 is made up of 11 amino acids. CDR3 bases: TGTGCCAGCAGCAGGGCCAATGAGCAGTTCTTC. The encoded protein is CASSRANEQFF. The full variable domain, completed using reference TRBV2 and TRBJ2-1, is EPEVTQTPSHQVTQMGQEVILRCVPISNHLYFYWYRQILGQKVEFLVSFYNNEISEKSEIFDDQFSVERPDGSNFTLKIRSTKLEDSAMYFCASSRANEQFFGPGTRLTVL.

The chain carries TRBV6-6 and TRBJ1-1; TRBD1 matches at 7 bases. Trimming took 5 bases from V and 3 from J; bases not matched to a gene: 6. The V gene's germline CDR1 is MNHNY and CDR2 SVGAGI (reference sequence). The CDR3 runs 14 residues. The chain's CDR3 is CASSQDRRYTEAFF. CDR3 DNA sequence: TGTGCCAGCAGTCAGGACAGGCGCTACACTGAAGCTTTCTTT.

The chain carries TRBV4-1 and TRBJ2-7; D unresolved. Looked up from germline, CDR1 is MGHRA and CDR2 is YSYEKL. The V end was cut by 1 base, the J end by 4 bases, with 11 bases between. The CDR3 consists of 14 residues. The CDR3 coding sequence is TGCGCCAGCAGCCAAGGGCAGATCTTATACGAGCAGTACTTC. It encodes CASSQGQILYEQYF.

The rearrangement links TRBV5-5 to TRBJ1-1, with D maybe TRBD1 (5 bases). Trimming left V 4 bases short and J 2 bases short, with 15 bases between. Germline V lookup: CDR1 SGHKS, CDR2 YYEKEE (reference sequence). The CDR3 length is 15 residues. The CDR3: CASSIARAGNTEAFF. The CDR3 DNA follows: TGTGCCAGCAGCATAGCCAGGGCTGGAAACACTGAAGCTTTCTTT.

V usage is TRBV6-5 and J usage is TRBJ1-1; weak D call: TRBD1 (5 bases). Between the trimmed V and J ends, which lost 2 bases and 0 bases, there was a span of 10 bases. The length of the CDR3 is 15 residues. Germline CDR1 MNHEY, CDR2 SVGAGI. The CDR3 coding sequence is TGTGCCAGCAGTTACGGGGAAGGGGTGAACACTGAAGCTTTCTTT. It is translated as CASSYGEGVNTEAFF.

This chain uses TRBV4-1 with TRBJ2-5; D is uncertain. Germline V gene sequence: CDR1 MGHRA, CDR2 YSYEKL. CDR3 size: 12 residues. Trimming removed 2 bases from V and 2 bases from J, with 3 bases in between. The CDR3, as DNA: TGCGCCAGCAGCCAACCTCAAGAGACCCAGTACTTC. Amino acids: CASSQPQETQYF.

The rearrangement joins TRBV18 to TRBJ2-3; perhaps TRBD2 as D (6 bases). Germline CDR1 reads KGHSH; CDR2 reads LQKENI. Trimming shortened V by 3 bases and J by 0 bases, and 7 bases separated the two germline ends. The CDR3 consists of 14 residues. The CDR3 protein is CASSPGGSTDTQYF. In DNA, the CDR3 is TGTGCCAGCTCACCGGGGGGAAGCACAGATACGCAGTATTTT.

The V call is TRBV28, the J call TRBJ1-2, with 9 bases that match TRBD1. There are 15 residues in the CDR3. Germline V gives CDR1 MDHEN, CDR2 SYDVKM. V dropped 5 bases and J dropped 8; count of bases not matched to a gene: 12. The CDR3 reads CASSLPDRGAFGYTF. As DNA, the CDR3 is TGTGCCAGCAGTCTACCGGACAGGGGCGCTTTCGGCTACACCTTC.

This chain links TRBV6-2 or TRBV6-3 with TRBJ1-2; TRBD1 agrees at 8 bases. The length of the CDR3 is 13 residues. Trimming took 5 bases from V and 6 from J; bases not matched to a gene: 5. The germline V gene encodes CDR1 MNHEY and CDR2 SVGEGT. The CDR3: CASSRTGSDGYTF. The CDR3 region has the DNA TGTGCCAGCAGTAGGACAGGGTCAGATGGCTACACCTTC.

V is TRBV7-9 and J is TRBJ1-1, with 10 bases matching TRBD1. V dropped 0 bases and J dropped 10; count of bases not matched to a gene: 8. The CDR3 is 15 residues long. Germline V gives CDR1 SEHNR, CDR2 FQNEAQ (reference sequence). The CDR3 nucleotides are TGTGCCAGCAGCTTAGCGACAGGGGGCAGGGTGGGAGCTTTCTTT. Amino acid sequence: CASSLATGGRVGAFF.

This chain joins TRBV30 and TRBJ2-4; 12 nucleotides match TRBD1. The CDR3 runs to 16 residues. The trim removed 0 bases at V and 12 bases at J, leaving 12 bases unmatched. Looked up from germline, CDR1 is GTSNPN and CDR2 is SVGIG (reference sequence). The CDR3 region is CAWSVPPGQGANTQYF. The CDR3 DNA reads as TGTGCCTGGAGTGTTCCACCGGGACAGGGGGCGAATACTCAGTACTTC. The complete variable domain, with remaining parts taken from reference TRBV30 and TRBJ2-4, reads SQTIHQWPATLVQPVGSPLSLECTVEGTSNPNLYWYRQAAGRGLQLLFYSVGIGQISSEVPQNLSASRPQDRQFILSSKKLLLSDSGFYLCAWSVPPGQGANTQYFGAGTRLSVL.

In its sample, this clone was seen a few times. The chain recombines TRBV19 with TRBJ2-7; 9 bases line up with TRBD1. J gave up 2 bases and V 3 bases, and 5 bases lay outside the gene matches. The CDR3 spans 15 residues. Germline V lookup: CDR1 LNHDA, CDR2 SQIVND (reference sequence). This chain's CDR3 is CASSISGQGTYEQYF. CDR3 nucleotides: TGTGCCAGTAGTATTTCTGGACAGGGGACCTACGAGCAGTACTTC.

This rearrangement joins TRBV11-1 to TRBJ1-1; D ambiguous. Germline-derived CDR1 and CDR2 are SGHAT and FQDESV (reference sequence). Trimming cost V 5 bases and J 1 base, with 11 bases left between them. CDR3 size: 14 residues. CDR3 sequence: CASSPYTENTEAFF. The CDR3 nucleotides are TGTGCCAGCAGCCCATACACAGAGAACACTGAAGCTTTCTTT.